The T cell receptor (beta chain) under discussion was sequenced for a study of radiation and T cells in renal cell carcinoma. Study results and limitations: In blood, top tumor clones expanded by 2 weeks, shrinking by 4. Pretreatment tumor biopsies were lacking, so baseline clonotypes are unknown.

Comment on this clone: Its cognate antigen is unknown.

The protocol was immunoSEQ multiplex PCR, while the TCRdb copy is restricted to in-frame clones and leaves out a portion. Here the sample spans about 59,000 clones, 65% to 85% being singletons. Documented time point: baseline pretreatment blood. The treatment: 15 Gy SBRT to primary tumor, nephrectomy 4 weeks later. Radiation-treated patients gave blood at baseline, week 2 and week 4. The source was blood, collected from a patient whose treatment included radiotherapy and nephrectomy. This TCR came from a man between 60 and 70 years old with renal cell carcinoma.

CDR3 residues: CASNEGALGNTIYF. CDR3 sequence (DNA): TGTGCCAGCAACGAGGGGGCACTAGGAAACACCATATATTTT. The gene calls are TRBV7-2 and TRBJ1-3; 7 nucleotides agree with TRBD1. The CDR3 sequence is 14 residues long. The ends lost 7 bases at V and 4 bases at J; junction bases unmatched: 7. CDR1 is SGHTA, CDR2 FQGNSA, per germline.